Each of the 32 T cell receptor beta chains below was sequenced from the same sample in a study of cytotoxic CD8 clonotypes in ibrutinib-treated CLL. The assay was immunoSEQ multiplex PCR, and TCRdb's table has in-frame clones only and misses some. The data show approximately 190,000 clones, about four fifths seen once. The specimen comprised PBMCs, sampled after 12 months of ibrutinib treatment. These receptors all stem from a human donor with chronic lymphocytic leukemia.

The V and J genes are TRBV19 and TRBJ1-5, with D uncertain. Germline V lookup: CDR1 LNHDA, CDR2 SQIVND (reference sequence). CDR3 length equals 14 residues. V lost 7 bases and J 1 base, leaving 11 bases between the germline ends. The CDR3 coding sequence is TGTGCCAGTAAGACCGAGACGAGCAATCAGCCCCAGCATTTT. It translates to CASKTETSNQPQHF.

CDR3 sequence: CASSLVGDQPQHF. The CDR3, as DNA: TGTGCCAGCAGCTTAGTGGGGGATCAGCCCCAGCATTTT. The chain couples TRBV7-9 to TRBJ1-5, with D perhaps matching TRBD1 (5 bases). V dropped 1 base and J dropped 5 bases, with 6 bases sitting between them. Germline V gene sequence: CDR1 SEHNR, CDR2 FQNEAQ (reference sequence). The CDR3 spans 13 residues. Filled out from reference TRBV7-9 and TRBJ1-5, the complete variable domain reads DTGVSQNPRHKITKRGQNVTFRCDPISEHNRLYWYRQTLGQGPEFLTYFQNEAQLEKSRLLSDRFSAERPKGSFSTLEIQRTEQGDSAMYLCASSLVGDQPQHFGDGTRLSIL.

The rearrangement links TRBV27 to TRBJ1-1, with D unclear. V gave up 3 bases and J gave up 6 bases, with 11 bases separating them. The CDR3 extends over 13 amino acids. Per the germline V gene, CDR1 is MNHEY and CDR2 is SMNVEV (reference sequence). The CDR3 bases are TGTGCCAGCAGTTTTGGGGATGGCGCTGAAGCTTTCTTT. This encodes CASSFGDGAEAFF.

The chain's CDR3 is CASSFPQGTGELFF. DNA of the CDR3: TGTGCCAGCAGCTTTCCCCAGGGGACCGGGGAGCTGTTTTTT. The rearrangement joins TRBV11-3 to TRBJ2-2; maybe TRBD1 (6 bases). V shed 3 bases and J shed 5 bases, with 10 bases lying between them. The CDR3 is 14 residues long. CDR1 and CDR2 from the germline V gene are SGHNT and YENEEA.

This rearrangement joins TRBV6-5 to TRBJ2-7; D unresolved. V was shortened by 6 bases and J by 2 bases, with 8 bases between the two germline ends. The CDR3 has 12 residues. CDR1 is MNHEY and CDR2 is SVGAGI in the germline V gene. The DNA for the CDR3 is TGTGCCAGCAGCCTATCTCCCTACGAGCAGTACTTC. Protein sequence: CASSLSPYEQYF.

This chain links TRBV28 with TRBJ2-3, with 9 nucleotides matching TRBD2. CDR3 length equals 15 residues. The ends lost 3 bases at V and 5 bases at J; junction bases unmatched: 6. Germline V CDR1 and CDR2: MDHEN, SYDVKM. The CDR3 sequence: CASSLVAGAVDTQYF. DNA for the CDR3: TGTGCCAGCAGTTTGGTAGCGGGAGCGGTAGATACGCAGTATTTT.

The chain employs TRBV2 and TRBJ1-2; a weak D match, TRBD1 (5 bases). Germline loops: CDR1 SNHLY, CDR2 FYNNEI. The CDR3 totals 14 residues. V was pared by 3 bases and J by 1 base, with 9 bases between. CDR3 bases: TGTGCCAGCAGTGAGGGGGGAGGTAACTATGGCTACACCTTC. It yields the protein CASSEGGGNYGYTF.

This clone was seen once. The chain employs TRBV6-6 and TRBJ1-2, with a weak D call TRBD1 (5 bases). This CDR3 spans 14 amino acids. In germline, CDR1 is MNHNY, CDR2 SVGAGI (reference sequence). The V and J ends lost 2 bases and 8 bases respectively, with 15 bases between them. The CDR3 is CASSYGVGAAGYTF. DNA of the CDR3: TGTGCCAGCAGTTACGGAGTTGGGGCGGCGGGCTACACCTTC.

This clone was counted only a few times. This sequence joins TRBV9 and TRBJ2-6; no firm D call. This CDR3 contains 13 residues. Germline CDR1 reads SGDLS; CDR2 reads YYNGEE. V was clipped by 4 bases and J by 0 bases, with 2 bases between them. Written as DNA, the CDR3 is TGTGCCAGCAGCAACTCTGGGGCCAACGTCCTGACTTTC. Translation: CASSNSGANVLTF.

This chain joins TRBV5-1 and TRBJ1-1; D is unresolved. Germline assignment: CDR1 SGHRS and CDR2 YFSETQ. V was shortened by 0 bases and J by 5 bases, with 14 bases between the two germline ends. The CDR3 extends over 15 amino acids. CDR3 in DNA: TGCGCCAGCAGCTTGGTTTCTGGGAGTCAGACTGAAGCTTTCTTT. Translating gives CASSLVSGSQTEAFF.

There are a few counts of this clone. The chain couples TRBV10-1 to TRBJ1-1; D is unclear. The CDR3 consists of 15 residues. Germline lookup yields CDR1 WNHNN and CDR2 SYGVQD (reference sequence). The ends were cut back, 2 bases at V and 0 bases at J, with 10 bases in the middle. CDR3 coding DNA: TGCGCCAGCAGTGAGGACCCGGAGATGAACACTGAAGCTTTCTTT. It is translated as CASSEDPEMNTEAFF.

The CDR3 protein is CASSARGTGDYGYTF. The CDR3 DNA reads as TGTGCCAGCAGTGCCAGGGGGACAGGGGACTATGGCTACACCTTC. The chain combines TRBV28 with TRBJ1-2, with 10 bases that match TRBD1. Losses at the gene ends were 5 bases for V and 3 bases for J; bases not matched to a gene: 6. The CDR3 runs to 15 residues. Germline lookup yields CDR1 MDHEN and CDR2 SYDVKM.

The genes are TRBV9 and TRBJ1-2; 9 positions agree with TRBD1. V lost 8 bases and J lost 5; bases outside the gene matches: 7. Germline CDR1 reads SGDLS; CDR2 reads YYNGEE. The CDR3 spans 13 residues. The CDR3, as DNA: TGTGCCAGTTCCGGGACAGGGAGGTATGGCTACACCTTC. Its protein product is CASSGTGRYGYTF.

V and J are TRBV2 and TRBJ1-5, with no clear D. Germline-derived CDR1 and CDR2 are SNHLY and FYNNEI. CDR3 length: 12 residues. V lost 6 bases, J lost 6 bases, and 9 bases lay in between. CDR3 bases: TGTGCCAGCAGAAGGGTGTCTCAGCCCCAGCATTTT. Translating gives CASRRVSQPQHF. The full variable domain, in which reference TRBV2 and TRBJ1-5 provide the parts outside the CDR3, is EPEVTQTPSHQVTQMGQEVILRCVPISNHLYFYWYRQILGQKVEFLVSFYNNEISEKSEIFDDQFSVERPDGSNFTLKIRSTKLEDSAMYFCASRRVSQPQHFGDGTRLSIL.

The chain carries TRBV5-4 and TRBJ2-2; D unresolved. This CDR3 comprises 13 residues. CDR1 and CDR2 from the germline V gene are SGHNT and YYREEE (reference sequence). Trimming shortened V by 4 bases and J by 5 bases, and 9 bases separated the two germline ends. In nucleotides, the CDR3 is TGTGCCAGCAGCGTTACAGATACCGGGGAGCTGTTTTTT. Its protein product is CASSVTDTGELFF.

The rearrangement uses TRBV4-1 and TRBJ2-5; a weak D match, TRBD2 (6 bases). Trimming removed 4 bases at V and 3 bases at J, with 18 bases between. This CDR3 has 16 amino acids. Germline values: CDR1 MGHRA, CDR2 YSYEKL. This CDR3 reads CASSRPGGTDKETQYF. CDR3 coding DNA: TGCGCCAGCAGCCGCCCAGGAGGGACGGATAAAGAGACCCAGTACTTC.

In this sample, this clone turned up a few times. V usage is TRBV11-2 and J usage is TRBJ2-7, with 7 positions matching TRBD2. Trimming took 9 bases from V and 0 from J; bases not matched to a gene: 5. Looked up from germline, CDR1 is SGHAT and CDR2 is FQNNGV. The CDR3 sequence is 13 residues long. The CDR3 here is CASMLAASYEQYF. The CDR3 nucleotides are TGTGCCAGTATGCTAGCGGCCTCCTACGAGCAGTACTTC.

The CDR3 bases are TGTGCCAGCAGACCGACTAGCGGGGGGTTTTCAGATACGCAGTATTTT. This sequence encodes CASRPTSGGFSDTQYF. V gene TRBV7-8 combines with J gene TRBJ2-3; 13 bases line up with TRBD2. There are 16 residues in the CDR3. Germline CDR1 is SGHVS and CDR2 is FQNEAQ. V shed 6 bases and J 4 bases; nucleotides not matched to a gene: 7.

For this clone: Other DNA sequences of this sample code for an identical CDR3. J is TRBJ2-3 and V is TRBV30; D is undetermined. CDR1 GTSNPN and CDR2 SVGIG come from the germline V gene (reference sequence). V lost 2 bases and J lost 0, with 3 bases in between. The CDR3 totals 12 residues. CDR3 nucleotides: TGTGCCTGGAGTTCTAGCACAGATACGCAGTATTTT. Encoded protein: CAWSSSTDTQYF.

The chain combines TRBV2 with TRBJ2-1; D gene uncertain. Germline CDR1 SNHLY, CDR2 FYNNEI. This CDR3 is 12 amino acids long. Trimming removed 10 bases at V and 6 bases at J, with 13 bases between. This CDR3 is CATGRGTNEQFF. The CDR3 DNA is TGTGCCACTGGACGAGGAACCAATGAGCAGTTCTTC.

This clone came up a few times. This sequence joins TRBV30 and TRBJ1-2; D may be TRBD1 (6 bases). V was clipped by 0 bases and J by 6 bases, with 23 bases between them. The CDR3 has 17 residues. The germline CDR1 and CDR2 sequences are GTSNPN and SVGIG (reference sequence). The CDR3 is CAWSVDRRASEGHGYTF. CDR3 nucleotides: TGTGCCTGGAGTGTTGACAGGCGGGCCTCCGAAGGGCATGGCTACACCTTC.

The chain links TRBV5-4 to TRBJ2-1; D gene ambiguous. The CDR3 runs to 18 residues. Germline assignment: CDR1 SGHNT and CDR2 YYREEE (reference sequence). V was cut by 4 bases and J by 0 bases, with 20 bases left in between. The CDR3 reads CASSGILRRSSSYNEQFF. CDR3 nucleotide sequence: TGTGCCAGCAGCGGGATACTGAGGCGGTCTAGCTCCTACAATGAGCAGTTCTTC.

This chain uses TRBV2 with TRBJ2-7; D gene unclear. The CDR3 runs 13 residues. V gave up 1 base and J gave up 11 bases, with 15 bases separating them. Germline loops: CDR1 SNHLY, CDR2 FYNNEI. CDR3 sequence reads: CASSEVPGSREYF. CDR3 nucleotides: TGTGCCAGCAGTGAAGTCCCCGGCTCCCGGGAGTACTTC. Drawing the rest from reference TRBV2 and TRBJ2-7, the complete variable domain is EPEVTQTPSHQVTQMGQEVILRCVPISNHLYFYWYRQILGQKVEFLVSFYNNEISEKSEIFDDQFSVERPDGSNFTLKIRSTKLEDSAMYFCASSEVPGSREYFGPGTRLTVT.

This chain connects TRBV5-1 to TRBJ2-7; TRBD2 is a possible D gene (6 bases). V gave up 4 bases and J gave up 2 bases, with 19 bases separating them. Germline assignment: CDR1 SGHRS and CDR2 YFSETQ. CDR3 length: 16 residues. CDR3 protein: CASSPEAGRGTYEQYF. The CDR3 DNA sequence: TGCGCCAGCAGCCCCGAGGCGGGACGCGGAACCTACGAGCAGTACTTC.

Written as DNA, the CDR3 is TGTGCCAGCAGCCGTAGGGGGCCGGATGGCTACACCTTC. Amino acids: CASSRRGPDGYTF. The chain uses TRBV7-8 and TRBJ1-2; 7 bases are a match to TRBD1. The CDR3 length is 13 residues. Germline V gives CDR1 SGHVS, CDR2 FQNEAQ. The junction had 6 bases not matched to a gene; V was cut back by 5 bases and J by 6 bases.

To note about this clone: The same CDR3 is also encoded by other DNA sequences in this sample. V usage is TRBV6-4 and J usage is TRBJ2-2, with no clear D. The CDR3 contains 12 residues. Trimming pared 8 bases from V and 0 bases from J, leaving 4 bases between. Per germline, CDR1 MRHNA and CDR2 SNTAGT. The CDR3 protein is CASGANTGELFF. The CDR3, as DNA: TGTGCCAGCGGGGCGAACACCGGGGAGCTGTTTTTT.

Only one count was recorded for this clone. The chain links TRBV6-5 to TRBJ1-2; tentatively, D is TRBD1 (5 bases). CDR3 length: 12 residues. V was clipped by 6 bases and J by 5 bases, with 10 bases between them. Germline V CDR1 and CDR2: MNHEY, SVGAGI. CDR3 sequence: CASRPGGYGYTF. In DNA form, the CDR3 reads TGTGCCAGCAGGCCCGGGGGATATGGCTACACCTTC.

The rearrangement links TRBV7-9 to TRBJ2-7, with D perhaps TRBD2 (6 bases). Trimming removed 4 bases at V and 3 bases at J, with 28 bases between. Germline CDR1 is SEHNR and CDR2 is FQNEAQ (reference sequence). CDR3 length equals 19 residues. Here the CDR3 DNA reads TGTGCCAGCAGCTCACCCTCAAACGACCAACCGGGAGAATTCTACGAGCAGTACTTC. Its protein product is CASSSPSNDQPGEFYEQYF.

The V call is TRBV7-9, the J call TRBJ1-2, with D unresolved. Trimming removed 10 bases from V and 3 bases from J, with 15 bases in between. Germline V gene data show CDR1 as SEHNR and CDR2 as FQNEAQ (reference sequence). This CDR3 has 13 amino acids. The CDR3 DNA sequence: TGTGCCATCCCCTCTGGAGAGGACTATGGCTACACCTTC. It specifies CAIPSGEDYGYTF. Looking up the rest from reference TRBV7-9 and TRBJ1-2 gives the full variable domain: DTGVSQNPRHKITKRGQNVTFRCDPISEHNRLYWYRQTLGQGPEFLTYFQNEAQLEKSRLLSDRFSAERPKGSFSTLEIQRTEQGDSAMYLCAIPSGEDYGYTFGSGTRLTVV.

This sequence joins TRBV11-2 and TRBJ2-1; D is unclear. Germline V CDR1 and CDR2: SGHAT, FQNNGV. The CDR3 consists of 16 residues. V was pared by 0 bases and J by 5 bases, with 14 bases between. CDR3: CASSLDWLLKHNEQFF. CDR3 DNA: TGTGCCAGCAGCTTAGATTGGCTTCTAAAACACAATGAGCAGTTCTTC.

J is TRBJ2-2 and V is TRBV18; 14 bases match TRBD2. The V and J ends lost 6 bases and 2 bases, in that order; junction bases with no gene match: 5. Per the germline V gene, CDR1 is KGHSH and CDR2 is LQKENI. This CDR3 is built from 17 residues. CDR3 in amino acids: CASSRGLAGGNTGELFF. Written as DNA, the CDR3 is TGTGCCAGCTCCCGCGGACTAGCGGGAGGAAACACCGGGGAGCTGTTTTTT.

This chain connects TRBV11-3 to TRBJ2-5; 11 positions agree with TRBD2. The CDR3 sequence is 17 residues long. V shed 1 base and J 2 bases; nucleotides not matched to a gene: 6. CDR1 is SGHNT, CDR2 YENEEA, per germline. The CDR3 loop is CASSLGSASGGQETQYF. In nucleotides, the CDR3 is TGTGCCAGCAGCTTAGGCTCGGCTAGCGGGGGGCAAGAGACCCAGTACTTC. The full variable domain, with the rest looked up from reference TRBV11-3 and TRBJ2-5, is EAGVVQSPRYKIIEKKQPVAFWCNPISGHNTLYWYLQNLGQGPELLIRYENEEAVDDSQLPKDRFSAERLKGVDSTLKIQPAELGDSAVYLCASSLGSASGGQETQYFGPGTRLLVL.